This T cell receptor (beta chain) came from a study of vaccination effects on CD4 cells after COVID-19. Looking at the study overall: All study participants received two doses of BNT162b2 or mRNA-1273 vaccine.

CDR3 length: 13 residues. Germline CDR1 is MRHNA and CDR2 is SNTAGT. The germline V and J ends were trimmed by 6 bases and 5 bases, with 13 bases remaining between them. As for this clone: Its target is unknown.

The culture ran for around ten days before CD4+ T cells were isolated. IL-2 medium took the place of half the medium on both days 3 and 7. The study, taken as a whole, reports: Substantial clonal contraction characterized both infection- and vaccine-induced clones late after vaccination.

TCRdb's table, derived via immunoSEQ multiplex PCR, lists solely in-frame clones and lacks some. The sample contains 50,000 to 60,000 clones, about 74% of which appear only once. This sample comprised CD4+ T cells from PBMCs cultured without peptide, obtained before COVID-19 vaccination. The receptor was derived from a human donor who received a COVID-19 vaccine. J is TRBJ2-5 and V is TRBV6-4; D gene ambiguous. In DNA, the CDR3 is TGTGCCAGCAGACGGGTATCGAGGGAGACCCAGTACTTC. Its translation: CASRRVSRETQYF.